This T cell receptor beta chain is from a study of blood T cell repertoires in COVID-19. Study summary: Donors in the United States, Italy and Spain gave samples during acute or convalescent COVID-19.

From germline, CDR1 is DFQATT and CDR2 SNEGSKA (reference sequence). The CDR3 sequence is 15 residues long. Trimming took 6 bases from V and 7 from J; bases not matched to a gene: 10. Data came from immunoSEQ multiplex PCR; TCRdb stores just in-frame clones and leaves some out. The repertoire holds around 210,000 clones, with 85% to 90% as singletons. The chain carries TRBV20-1 and TRBJ1-6, with 9 bases identical to TRBD1. The receptor was isolated from a woman in her 70s with acute or convalescent COVID-19. Sequencing was performed on peripheral blood. The chain's CDR3 is CSASRTGDGNSPLHF. CDR3 bases: TGCAGTGCCAGTCGGACAGGGGACGGGAATTCACCCCTCCACTTT.